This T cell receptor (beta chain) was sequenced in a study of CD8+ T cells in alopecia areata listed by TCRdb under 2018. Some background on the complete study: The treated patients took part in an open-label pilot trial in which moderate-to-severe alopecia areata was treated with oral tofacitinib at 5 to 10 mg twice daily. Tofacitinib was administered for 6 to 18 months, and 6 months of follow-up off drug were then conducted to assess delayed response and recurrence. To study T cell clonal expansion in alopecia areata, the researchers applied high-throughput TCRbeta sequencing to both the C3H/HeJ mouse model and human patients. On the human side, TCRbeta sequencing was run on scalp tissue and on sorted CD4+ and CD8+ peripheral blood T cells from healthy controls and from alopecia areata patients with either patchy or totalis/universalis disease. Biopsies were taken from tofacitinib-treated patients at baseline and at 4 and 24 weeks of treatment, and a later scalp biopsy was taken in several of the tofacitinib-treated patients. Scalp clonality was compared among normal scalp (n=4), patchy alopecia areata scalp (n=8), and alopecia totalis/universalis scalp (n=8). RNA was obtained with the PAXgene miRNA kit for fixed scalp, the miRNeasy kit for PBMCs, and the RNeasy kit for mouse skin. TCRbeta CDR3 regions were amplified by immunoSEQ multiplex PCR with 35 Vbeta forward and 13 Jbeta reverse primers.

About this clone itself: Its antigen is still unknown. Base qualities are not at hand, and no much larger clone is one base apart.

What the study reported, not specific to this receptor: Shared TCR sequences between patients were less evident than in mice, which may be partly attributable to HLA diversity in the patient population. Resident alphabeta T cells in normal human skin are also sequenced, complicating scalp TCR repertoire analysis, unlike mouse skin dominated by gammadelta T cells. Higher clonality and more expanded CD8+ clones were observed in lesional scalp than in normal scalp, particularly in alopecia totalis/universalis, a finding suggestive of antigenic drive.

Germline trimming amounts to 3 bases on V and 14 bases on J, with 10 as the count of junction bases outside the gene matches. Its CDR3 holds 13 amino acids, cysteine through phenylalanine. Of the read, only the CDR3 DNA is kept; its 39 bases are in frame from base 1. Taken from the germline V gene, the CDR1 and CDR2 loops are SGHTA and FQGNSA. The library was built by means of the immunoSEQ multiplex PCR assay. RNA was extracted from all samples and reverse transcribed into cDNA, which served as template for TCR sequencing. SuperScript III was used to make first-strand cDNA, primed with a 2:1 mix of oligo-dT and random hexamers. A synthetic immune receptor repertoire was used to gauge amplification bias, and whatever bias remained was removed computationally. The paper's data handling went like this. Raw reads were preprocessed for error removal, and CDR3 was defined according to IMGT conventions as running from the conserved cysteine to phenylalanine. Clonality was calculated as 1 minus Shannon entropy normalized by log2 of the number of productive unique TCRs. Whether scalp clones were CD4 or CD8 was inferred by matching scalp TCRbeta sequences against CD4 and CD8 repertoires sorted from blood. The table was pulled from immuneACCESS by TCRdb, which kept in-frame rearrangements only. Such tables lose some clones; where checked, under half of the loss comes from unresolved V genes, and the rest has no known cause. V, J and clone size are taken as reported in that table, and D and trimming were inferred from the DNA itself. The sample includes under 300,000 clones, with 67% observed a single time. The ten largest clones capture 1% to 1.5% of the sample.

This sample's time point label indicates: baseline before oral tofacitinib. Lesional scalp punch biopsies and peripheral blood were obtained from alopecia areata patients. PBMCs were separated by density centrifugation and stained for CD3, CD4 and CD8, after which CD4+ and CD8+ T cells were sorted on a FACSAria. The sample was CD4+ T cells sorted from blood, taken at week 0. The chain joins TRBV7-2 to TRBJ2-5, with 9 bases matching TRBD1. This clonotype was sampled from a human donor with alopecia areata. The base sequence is TGTGCCAGCAGCTTTGAACCCCGGGACAGGGAATACTTC. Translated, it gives CASSFEPRDREYF.